This is a list of T cell receptor beta chains from one sample in a study of T cell responses to AZD1222 COVID-19 vaccine. The table came from immunoSEQ multiplex PCR; TCRdb's copy has only in-frame clones and leaves some out. The table shows 130,000 to 150,000 clones, with around 89% occurring only once. This sample comprised peripheral blood, obtained on day 0 of AZD1222 vaccination. Receptors were obtained from an adult in good health. CDR3s include the opening cysteine and the closing phenylalanine or tryptophan.

TRBJ2-6	TRBV30	CACHRGAPSGANVLTF
TRBJ2-1	TRBV19	CASTSGRSYNEQFF
TRBJ2-1	TRBV10-3	CAISRGHSGSGYNEQFF
TRBJ1-5	TRBV3-1/TRBV3-2	CASSQDSGNYQPQHF
TRBJ2-5	TRBV11-2	CASSLGETQYF
TRBJ2-1	TRBV10-3	CATTSANEQFF
TRBJ2-5	TRBV7-2	CASIKGGQPRQETQYF
TRBJ1-2	TRBV27	CASSSPGNYGYTF
TRBJ2-1	TRBV19	CASSIAYNEQFF
TRBJ1-3	TRBV13	CASSDPQGTYSGNTIYF
TRBJ2-1	TRBV5-1	CASSSRTGWTSGGSNEQFF
TRBJ2-3	TRBV18	CASSSASDTQYF
TRBJ2-2	TRBV24-1	CATRDSGTGELFF
TRBJ1-5	TRBV28	CASSFSMAGENQPQHF
TRBJ2-1	TRBV6-2/TRBV6-3	CASSYPTGGDEQFF
TRBJ1-2	TRBV14	CASSSRPLQGGGYTF
TRBJ1-5	TRBV6-6	CASRDRHGASNQPQHF
TRBJ1-2	TRBV6-2/TRBV6-3	CASSQGQYGYTF
TRBJ2-1	TRBV5-1	CASSPEGREQFF
TRBJ1-5	TRBV9	CASSVDGTENQPQHF
TRBJ1-1	TRBV9	CASSVTEASRAFF
TRBJ2-2	TRBV7-9	CASSLAFDINGGELFF
TRBJ1-3	TRBV5-6	CASSLKLLGHGNTIYF
TRBJ2-2	TRBV29-1	CSVEDSQGSGELFF
TRBJ1-4	TRBV27	CASRGQGTGSEKLFF
TRBJ1-1	TRBV19	CASSNPGQGAFF
TRBJ2-7	TRBV6-5	CAGRLAGAVEQYF
TRBJ2-1	TRBV6-5	CASSYFRPRNNEQFF